Following are 21 T cell receptor beta chains from one sample sequenced in a study of T cells in Graves' hyperthyroidism and ophthalmopathy (dated by TCRdb to between 2017 and 2020). The library was produced with multiplex PCR. TCRdb records Illumina HiSeq 2000 as the sequencer. Amplification of TCR beta CDR3 regions was carried out from RNA transcripts. The TCR CDR3 was subjected to a first round of RT-PCR using the HTBI primer set and the Qiagen OneStep RT-PCR kit. The public reads were quality trimmed at Q25 with fastp and then assembled into clones with MiXCR by TCRdb, keeping productive beta chains. Each entry merges the rows of one CDR3 protein and shows their most common DNA and genes. Here the sample has about 690,000 distinct CDR3 sequences; 15% to 20% occur a single time. The ten biggest clones cover 15% to 18% of the sample. Input material: blood. The receptors derive from a man aged 45-60 years with Graves' hyperthyroidism.

Many counts were recorded for this clonotype. The rearrangement uses TRBV18 and TRBJ2-5; D is unclear. This CDR3 region has 15 residues. Per the germline V gene, CDR1 is KGHSH and CDR2 is LQKENI. V dropped 3 bases and J dropped 7 bases, with 18 bases sitting between them. Written as DNA, the CDR3 is TGTGCCAGCTCACCCTCGAGCGTCCCTTCCGGGACCCAGTACTTC. This codes for CASSPSSVPSGTQYF.

This clonotype has more than one count but fewer than ten. The rearrangement joins TRBV28 to TRBJ2-7; 9 nucleotides agree with TRBD1. The germline CDR1 and CDR2 sequences are MDHEN and SYDVKM. The CDR3 covers 13 residues. The trim removed 7 bases at V and 6 bases at J, leaving 7 bases unmatched. CDR3 DNA: TGTGCCAGCATTGGACAGGGGTTTGGCGAGCAGTACTTC. Amino acids: CASIGQGFGEQYF.

This clonotype showed up many times. The chain employs TRBV28 and TRBJ2-7; 7 bases agree with TRBD1. The CDR3 runs to 14 residues. After removal of 5 bases from V and 2 bases from J, the junction contained 6 bases not matched to a gene. Germline CDR1 and CDR2: MDHEN and SYDVKM. CDR3 in DNA: TGTGCCAGCAGTCCAACAGGGGACACCTACGAGCAGTACTTC. It specifies CASSPTGDTYEQYF.

The rearrangement joins TRBV6-5 to TRBJ2-7; D possibly corresponds to TRBD2 (6 bases). Germline V lookup: CDR1 MNHEY, CDR2 SVGAGI. This CDR3 comprises 16 residues. V was pared by 2 bases and J by 0 bases, with 14 bases between. CDR3 sequence (DNA): TGTGCCAGCAGTTACGGAGGAGGGGTAGCCTCCTACGAGCAGTACTTC. Translating it yields CASSYGGGVASYEQYF.

This clonotype was picked up many times. The V gene is TRBV6-2 or TRBV6-3, the J gene TRBJ1-1, with D possibly TRBD1 on 5 matching bases. Germline values: CDR1 MNHEY, CDR2 SVGEGT. There are 16 residues in the CDR3. V lost 5 bases, J lost 0 bases, and 16 bases lay in between. The CDR3 spells CASSRGLQGVNTEAFF. The CDR3 DNA is TGTGCCAGCAGTCGTGGACTCCAGGGTGTGAACACTGAAGCTTTCTTT.

The sample holds many counts of this clonotype. CDR3: CASSSPGLAIVGEQYF. CDR3 coding DNA: TGTGCCAGCAGTTCACCGGGACTAGCGATCGTAGGCGAGCAGTACTTC. This sequence joins TRBV12-3 or TRBV12-4 and TRBJ2-7; TRBD2 agrees at 10 bases. Trimming cost V 4 bases and J 6 bases; bases outside gene matches: 12. This CDR3 is 16 amino acids long.

This clonotype was seen many times. This chain uses TRBV10-3 with TRBJ2-5; 11 positions match TRBD2. Trimming removed 6 bases from V and 5 bases from J; junction bases left unmatched: 2. Germline CDR1 ENHRY, CDR2 SYGVKD. CDR3 length: 13 amino acids. This CDR3 is CAIRTSGTETQYF. The CDR3 DNA reads TGTGCCATCAGGACTAGCGGGACGGAGACCCAGTACTTC.

This clonotype was detected many times. V usage is TRBV11-2 and J usage is TRBJ2-7, with TRBD1 identical over 9 bases. V lost 5 bases to trimming and J lost 5 bases; unmatched junction nucleotides: 13. Germline CDR1 reads SGHAT; CDR2 reads FQNNGV. The CDR3 spans 16 residues. DNA for the CDR3: TGTGCCAGCAGCGCATTCCTGGGACAGGGATTCCACGAGCAGTACTTC. This sequence encodes CASSAFLGQGFHEQYF.

This clonotype has at least ten counts. The chain combines TRBV28 with TRBJ2-1; TRBD2 matches at 7 bases. Germline V gene lookup returns CDR1 MDHEN and CDR2 SYDVKM. Trimming cost V 6 bases and J 5 bases; bases outside gene matches: 10. The CDR3 totals 15 residues. The CDR3 protein is CASSSRTRGNNEQFF. In DNA form, the CDR3 reads TGTGCCAGCAGCTCGAGGACTAGGGGAAACAATGAGCAGTTCTTC.

This clonotype was counted ten times or more. The rearrangement joins TRBV7-3 to TRBJ1-2; D may be TRBD1 (6 bases). The CDR3 runs to 15 residues. Germline CDR1 SGHTA, CDR2 FQGTGA. The ends were cut back, 1 base at V and 4 bases at J, with 13 bases in the middle. The CDR3 reads CASSLSQGSGYGYTF. The CDR3 coding sequence is TGTGCCAGCAGCTTAAGCCAGGGGTCGGGCTATGGCTACACCTTC.

The CDR3 reads CAWSPMGSLMNSQAFF. Here the CDR3 DNA reads TGTGCCTGGAGTCCAATGGGGAGCTTGATGAACTCTCAAGCTTTCTTT. The chain combines TRBV30 with TRBJ1-1; no clear D gene. V gave up 2 bases and J gave up 9 bases, with 25 bases separating them. Germline V gene data show CDR1 as GTSNPN and CDR2 as SVGIG (reference sequence). CDR3 length: 16 residues.

In this sample, this clonotype turned up many times. The chain couples TRBV10-3 to TRBJ1-2; TRBD1 might be the D (5 bases). The CDR3 covers 16 residues. Germline values: CDR1 ENHRY, CDR2 SYGVKD. V was pared by 2 bases and J by 2 bases, with 15 bases between. The CDR3 loop is CAISENLKGQNYGYTF. CDR3 in DNA: TGTGCCATCAGTGAGAATCTCAAGGGGCAGAACTATGGCTACACCTTC.

This clonotype has a count of ten or more. The chain's CDR3 is CASSLAGGRFTEAFF. CDR3 nucleotides: TGTGCCAGCAGTTTGGCAGGGGGCCGTTTCACTGAAGCTTTCTTT. The genes are TRBV12-3 or TRBV12-4 and TRBJ1-1; TRBD1 agrees at 8 bases. The CDR3 is 15 amino acids. The V segment lost 3 bases and the J segment 4 bases; nucleotides outside the gene matches: 7.

This clonotype showed up many times. The rearrangement links TRBV7-2 to TRBJ2-3; D not resolved. Germline CDR1 reads SGHTA; CDR2 reads FQGNSA. This CDR3 is built from 13 residues. V was shortened by 6 bases and J by 0 bases, with 7 bases between the two germline ends. This chain's CDR3 is CASRKGSTDTQYF. DNA for the CDR3: TGTGCCAGCAGGAAAGGGAGCACAGATACGCAGTATTTT.

To note about this clonotype: A much larger clone sits a single nucleotide away, making a read error possible. This chain links TRBV7-2 with TRBJ1-1; 7 bases fit TRBD1. The junction had 3 bases not matched to a gene; V was cut back by 5 bases and J by 3 bases. CDR3 length: 13 amino acids. From germline, CDR1 is SGHTA and CDR2 FQGNSA. CDR3 DNA: TGTGCCAGCAGCCAGGGACAGCACACTGAAGCTTTCTTT. It codes for CASSQGQHTEAFF.

The sample holds many counts of this clonotype. V usage is TRBV2 and J usage is TRBJ2-5; D is undetermined. Trimming pared 4 bases from V and 2 bases from J, leaving 11 bases between. The length of the CDR3 is 14 residues. The germline V gene encodes CDR1 SNHLY and CDR2 FYNNEI. The CDR3 sequence is CASSVHRAQETQYF. As DNA, the CDR3 is TGTGCCAGCAGTGTTCACAGAGCTCAAGAGACCCAGTACTTC.

The V gene is TRBV2, the J gene TRBJ2-1, with 8 bases fitting TRBD2. The germline CDR1 and CDR2 sequences are SNHLY and FYNNEI. V lost 0 bases and J lost 2; bases outside the gene matches: 9. The CDR3 has 18 residues. CDR3 residues: CASSEAGANGGAYNEQFF. Here the CDR3 DNA reads TGTGCCAGCAGTGAAGCAGGGGCTAACGGGGGGGCCTACAATGAGCAGTTCTTC.

The V call is TRBV4-1, the J call TRBJ1-5, with no clear D. V shed 3 bases and J shed 3 bases, with 12 bases lying between them. This CDR3 region has 15 residues. Germline loops: CDR1 MGHRA, CDR2 YSYEKL. The CDR3 region is CASSQVGLDNQPQHF. CDR3 nucleotides: TGCGCCAGCAGCCAGGTAGGACTCGACAATCAGCCCCAGCATTTT.

The table lists this clonotype with many counts. CDR3 DNA: TGCAGTGCTCGGGACAGGGGGCCAGAGAACACCGGGGAGCTGTTTTTT. This gives the protein CSARDRGPENTGELFF. The chain recombines TRBV20-1 with TRBJ2-2; 12 nucleotides match TRBD1. This CDR3 spans 16 amino acids. J was trimmed by 1 base and V by 5 bases; bases with no gene match: 5. CDR1 and CDR2 from the germline V gene are DFQATT and SNEGSKA (reference sequence).

V usage is TRBV20-1 and J usage is TRBJ2-2; D remains unclear. Germline assignment: CDR1 DFQATT and CDR2 SNEGSKA (reference sequence). Trimming took off 3 bases at V and 7 bases at J, with 12 bases between the two ends. This CDR3 contains 13 residues. The CDR3 DNA is TGCAGTGCTAGTACAGAACCCCTCGGGGAGCTGTTTTTT. It yields the protein CSASTEPLGELFF.

In its sample, this clonotype was seen many times. The V call is TRBV2, the J call TRBJ2-7, with 7 bases aligning to TRBD1. V dropped 9 bases and J dropped 3; count of bases not matched to a gene: 5. In germline, CDR1 is SNHLY, CDR2 FYNNEI. This CDR3 region has 12 residues. The CDR3 spells CARGQPNYEQYF. The CDR3 DNA follows: TGTGCCAGGGGACAGCCGAACTACGAGCAGTACTTC.